This TCR beta chain was identified in a study of cytomegalovirus exposure and HLA in healthy donors. The CDR3 has 12 residues. Trimming took 4 bases from V and 4 from J, leaving 7 bases between them. Looked up from germline, CDR1 is MDHEN and CDR2 is SYDVKM. PCR primers comprised 60 Vbeta and 13 Jbeta primers. The data were produced by immunoSEQ multiplex PCR, yet TCRdb's version contains in-frame clones alone and is incomplete. The sample contains around 140,000 clones, 80% to 90% of which appear only once. Study observations and caveats: One cluster of highly shared sequence variants probably arose as a sequencing artifact.

With regard to this clone: Its antigen is currently unknown.

The sequence was collected from a woman younger than 45 in good health and CMV-seronegative. The chain joins TRBV28 to TRBJ1-2, with D unresolved. The sequenced material came from PBMCs. CDR3 coding DNA: TGTGCCAGCAGTTCCGAGATCTATGGCTACACCTTC. Its protein product is CASSSEIYGYTF.